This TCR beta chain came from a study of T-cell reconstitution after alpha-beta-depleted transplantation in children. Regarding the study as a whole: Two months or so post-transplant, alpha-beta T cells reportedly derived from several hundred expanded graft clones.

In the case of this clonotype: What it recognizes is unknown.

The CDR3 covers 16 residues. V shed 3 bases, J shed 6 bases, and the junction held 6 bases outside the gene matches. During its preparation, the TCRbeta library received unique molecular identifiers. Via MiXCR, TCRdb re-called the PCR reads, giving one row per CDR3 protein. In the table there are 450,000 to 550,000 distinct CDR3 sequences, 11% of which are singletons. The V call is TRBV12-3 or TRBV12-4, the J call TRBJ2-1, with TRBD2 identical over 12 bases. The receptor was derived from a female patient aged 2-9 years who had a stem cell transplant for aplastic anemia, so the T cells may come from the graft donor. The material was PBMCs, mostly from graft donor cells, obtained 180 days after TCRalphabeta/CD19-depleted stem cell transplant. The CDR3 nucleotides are TGTGCCAGCAGTTTGACTAGCGGGAGAGGGAGCAATGAGCAGTTCTTC. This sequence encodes CASSLTSGRGSNEQFF.